Shown below are 27 T cell receptor beta chains from a single sample sequenced in a study of shared clonotypes between healthy human individuals. Assay used: immunoSEQ multiplex PCR; TCRdb lists only in-frame clones, some missing. The table lists roughly 400,000 clones, just over 95% of them singletons, with 0.32% in the top ten. Sequenced: memory CD8+ T cells sorted from blood. Specified subset: CD45RO+ cells pooled with CCR7-negative TemRA cells. These receptors all come from a man under 40 in good health.

This clone was seen only once. This chain links TRBV29-1 with TRBJ2-1; 7 nucleotides line up with TRBD1. This CDR3 has 16 residues. Trimming removed 6 bases from V and 0 bases from J; junction bases left unmatched: 11. In germline, CDR1 is SQVTM, CDR2 ANQGSEA. This CDR3 is CSVKTGSPLSYNEQFF. The CDR3 nucleotides read TGCAGCGTCAAGACAGGGAGTCCCCTCTCCTACAATGAGCAGTTCTTC.

The CDR3 DNA is TGCGCCAGCAGCTTGATTGGCGGATACGGTGGACTGAGCAATGAGCAGTTCTTC. Its translation is CASSLIGGYGGLSNEQFF. The chain employs TRBV5-1 and TRBJ2-1, with TRBD2 as a possible D gene (5 bases). This CDR3 has 18 amino acids. Looked up from germline, CDR1 is SGHRS and CDR2 is YFSETQ. With 1 base removed from V and 6 bases from J, the gap between germline ends came to 23 bases.

V gene TRBV5-5 combines with J gene TRBJ1-5; 8 nucleotides match TRBD1. The CDR3 is 14 residues long. Germline-derived CDR1 and CDR2 are SGHKS and YYEKEE (reference sequence). After removal of 4 bases from V and 8 bases from J, the junction contained 8 bases not matched to a gene. The CDR3 DNA reads as TGTGCCAGCAGCCCAGACAGGGGCGGGAAGCCCCAGCATTTT. Translation gives CASSPDRGGKPQHF.

This clone showed up just once. V is TRBV5-1 and J is TRBJ2-5; TRBD2 agrees at 12 bases. The germline V gene encodes CDR1 SGHRS and CDR2 YFSETQ. There are 18 residues in the CDR3. The junction had 10 bases not matched to a gene; V was cut back by 4 bases and J by 0 bases. The CDR3 protein is CASSILLAGGPYQETQYF. The DNA of the CDR3 is TGCGCCAGCAGCATTCTACTAGCGGGAGGCCCGTACCAAGAGACCCAGTACTTC.

The chain links TRBV6-1 to TRBJ2-5, with 7 bases identical to TRBD2. In germline, CDR1 is MNHNS, CDR2 SASEGT. The CDR3 length is 13 residues. Trimming cost V 9 bases and J 3 bases; bases outside gene matches: 7. CDR3 protein: CASGLSGKETQYF. The CDR3 DNA follows: TGTGCCAGTGGACTAAGCGGGAAAGAGACCCAGTACTTC.

As DNA, the CDR3 is TGTGCCAGCAGTTTCGATGGCTACACCTTC. Amino acid sequence: CASSFDGYTF. This chain links TRBV27 with TRBJ1-2; D call uncertain. Between the trimmed V and J ends, which lost 3 bases and 6 bases, there was a span of 2 bases. The CDR3 runs 10 residues. From germline, CDR1 is MNHEY and CDR2 SMNVEV (reference sequence).

This chain uses TRBV4-1 with TRBJ2-7, with 9 bases lining up with TRBD2. The J segment lost 0 bases and the V segment lost 6 bases, leaving 6 bases of the junction unmatched. This CDR3 has 15 amino acids. Germline loops: CDR1 MGHRA, CDR2 YSYEKL. The CDR3 nucleotides are TGCGCCAGCAGTAGGGGACTAGCCGCCTCCTACGAGCAGTACTTC. It is translated as CASSRGLAASYEQYF.

J is TRBJ1-4 and V is TRBV25-1, with 7 bases lining up with TRBD1. CDR3 length: 17 residues. Germline CDR1 MGHDK, CDR2 SYGVNS. After removal of 4 bases from V and 0 bases from J, the junction contained 8 bases not matched to a gene. This chain's CDR3 is CASSARGQTSTNEKLFF. CDR3 sequence (DNA): TGTGCCAGCAGTGCGAGGGGACAGACATCAACTAATGAAAAACTGTTTTTT. Using reference TRBV25-1 and TRBJ1-4 for the parts outside the CDR3, the full variable domain is EADIYQTPRYLVIGTGKKITLECSQTMGHDKMYWYQQDPGMELHLIHYSYGVNSTEKGDLSSESTVSRIRTEHFPLTLESARPSHTSQYLCASSARGQTSTNEKLFFGSGTQLSVL.

The rearrangement uses TRBV7-9 and TRBJ2-3, with TRBD1 identical over 8 bases. There are 15 residues in the CDR3. Germline lookup yields CDR1 SEHNR and CDR2 FQNEAQ (reference sequence). The trim removed 5 bases at V and 5 bases at J, leaving 9 bases unmatched. DNA of the CDR3: TGTGCCAGCAGCAACCGCCAACAGGGGGGAGATACGCAGTATTTT. This translates into CASSNRQQGGDTQYF.

This chain uses TRBV7-4 with TRBJ1-1; 10 positions agree with TRBD1. CDR1 and CDR2 (germline): SGHVT, SQSDAQ. The ends lost 4 bases at V and 3 bases at J; junction bases unmatched: 5. This CDR3 comprises 15 residues. The CDR3 region is CASSWTGGFDTEAFF. In DNA form, the CDR3 reads TGTGCCAGCAGCTGGACAGGGGGTTTTGACACTGAAGCTTTCTTT.

J is TRBJ2-7 and V is TRBV7-2; TRBD2 is a possible D gene (5 bases). Germline values: CDR1 SGHTA, CDR2 FQGNSA. V lost 5 bases, J lost 7 bases, and 15 bases lay in between. This CDR3 has 13 residues. CDR3 sequence (DNA): TGTGCCAGCAGCCCGGGTTTTCGGGGAGAGCAGTACTTC. This translates into CASSPGFRGEQYF.

This chain joins TRBV7-3 and TRBJ2-2; 10 nucleotides align to TRBD1. The length of the CDR3 is 16 residues. The V gene end was trimmed by 1 base and the J gene end by 6 bases; junction bases not matched to a gene: 5. Per the germline V gene, CDR1 is SGHTA and CDR2 is FQGTGA. CDR3 nucleotides: TGTGCCAGCAGCTTAATGGGGACAGGGGTCCCCGGGGAGCTGTTTTTT. It specifies CASSLMGTGVPGELFF.

The CDR3 region has the DNA TGTGCCAGCAGCTTGGCCAAAAGCTATGAGCAGTTCTTC. It is translated as CASSLAKSYEQFF. J is TRBJ2-1 and V is TRBV5-6, with D uncertain. The ends were cut back, 0 bases at V and 8 bases at J, with 9 bases in the middle. The CDR3 is 13 residues long. Per the germline V gene, CDR1 is SGHDT and CDR2 is YYEEEE.

The chain carries TRBV28 and TRBJ2-3, with D tentatively TRBD2 (5 bases). From germline, CDR1 is MDHEN and CDR2 SYDVKM. This CDR3 has 14 residues. V was trimmed by 5 bases and J by 3 bases, leaving 12 bases between them. CDR3 sequence (DNA): TGTGCCAGCAGTCCTCCCGGCGGGACAGATACGCAGTATTTT. Translation: CASSPPGGTDTQYF.

This chain links TRBV13 with TRBJ2-1; 7 bases are a match to TRBD2. Looked up from germline, CDR1 is PRHDT and CDR2 is FYEKMQ (reference sequence). CDR3 size: 17 residues. With 0 bases clipped from V and 4 bases from J, the junction kept 9 bases outside the gene matches. The CDR3: CASSLGSFSGNYNEQFF. The CDR3 DNA reads as TGTGCCAGCAGCTTAGGATCGTTCAGCGGGAATTACAATGAGCAGTTCTTC. Supplemented by reference TRBV13 and TRBJ2-1, the full variable domain reads AAGVIQSPRHLIKEKRETATLKCYPIPRHDTVYWYQQGPGQDPQFLISFYEKMQSDKGSIPDRFSAQQFSDYHSELNMSSLELGDSALYFCASSLGSFSGNYNEQFFGPGTRLTVL.

V and J are TRBV30 and TRBJ2-7; TRBD1 is a possible D gene (5 bases). The germline CDR1 and CDR2 sequences are GTSNPN and SVGIG (reference sequence). Trimming stripped 2 bases from V and 1 base from J, with 9 bases between. CDR3 length equals 13 residues. CDR3 nucleotide sequence: TGTGCCTGGAGTCCGGACAAATCCTACGAGCAGTACTTC. Protein: CAWSPDKSYEQYF.

The chain joins TRBV4-2 to TRBJ2-7; 10 bases are shared with TRBD2. CDR1 is LGHNA, CDR2 YNFKEQ, per germline. V was clipped by 0 bases and J by 3 bases; unmatched bases: 8. This CDR3 has 17 residues. The CDR3 nucleotides read TGTGCCAGCAGCCAAGATCGGAGCGGGAGGGCCAACTACGAGCAGTACTTC. Amino acids: CASSQDRSGRANYEQYF.

V is TRBV28 and J is TRBJ2-7, with 9 bases that match TRBD1. Germline V gives CDR1 MDHEN, CDR2 SYDVKM. The V gene end was trimmed by 3 bases and the J gene end by 3 bases; junction bases not matched to a gene: 3. The CDR3 consists of 14 residues. This CDR3 is CASSFMTGGYEQYF. In DNA form, the CDR3 reads TGTGCCAGCAGTTTCATGACAGGGGGCTACGAGCAGTACTTC. Full variable domain (remainder filled in from reference TRBV28 and TRBJ2-7): DVKVTQSSRYLVKRTGEKVFLECVQDMDHENMFWYRQDPGLGLRLIYFSYDVKMKEKGDIPEGYSVSREKKERFSLILESASTNQTSMYLCASSFMTGGYEQYFGPGTRLTVT.

The rearrangement joins TRBV7-9 to TRBJ2-2, with D possibly being TRBD2 (5 bases). The V end was cut by 1 base, the J end by 8 bases, with 8 bases between. This CDR3 has 13 amino acids. Germline CDR1 and CDR2: SEHNR and FQNEAQ (reference sequence). CDR3 bases: TGTGCCAGCAGCTTAGATCGGGAAGGGGAGCTGTTTTTT. This encodes CASSLDREGELFF.

The chain employs TRBV19 and TRBJ1-3; D gene unclear. Germline V gene lookup returns CDR1 LNHDA and CDR2 SQIVND (reference sequence). V lost 3 bases, J lost 4 bases, and 7 bases lay in between. The CDR3 spans 13 residues. The CDR3 is CASSIYPGNTIYF. DNA for the CDR3: TGTGCCAGTAGTATTTATCCCGGAAACACCATATATTTT.

This sequence joins TRBV29-1 and TRBJ1-1; D is unresolved. This CDR3 has 13 residues. From germline, CDR1 is SQVTM and CDR2 ANQGSEA. DNA for the CDR3: TGCAGTGTAGACGGTCCGCGGAACACTGAAGCTTTCTTT. Translating it yields CSVDGPRNTEAFF.

In its sample, this clone was seen once. The chain is built from TRBV2 and TRBJ1-1; 7 bases map to TRBD1. After removal of 7 bases from V and 10 bases from J, the junction contained 3 bases not matched to a gene. There are 10 residues in the CDR3. Germline lookup yields CDR1 SNHLY and CDR2 FYNNEI. This CDR3 is CASIQGLAFF. As DNA, the CDR3 is TGTGCCAGCATACAGGGGTTAGCTTTCTTT.

The genes are TRBV5-1 and TRBJ2-3, with TRBD2 matching 13 bases. Germline V gene sequence: CDR1 SGHRS, CDR2 YFSETQ. J was trimmed by 2 bases and V by 4 bases; bases with no gene match: 4. The CDR3 is 16 amino acids. The CDR3 loop is CASSQGLAGATDTQYF. CDR3 nucleotides: TGCGCCAGCAGCCAAGGACTAGCGGGAGCCACAGATACGCAGTATTTT.

This clone appeared once. The chain uses TRBV2 and TRBJ2-7, with 10 bases matching TRBD1. CDR1 SNHLY and CDR2 FYNNEI come from the germline V gene. The CDR3 length is 13 residues. V lost 7 bases and J lost 3; bases outside the gene matches: 3. The CDR3 sequence: CASTRTGGYEQYF. The CDR3 DNA reads as TGTGCCAGCACTAGGACAGGGGGCTACGAGCAGTACTTC.

V and J are TRBV9 and TRBJ2-5, with 14 bases matching TRBD2. Germline trimming cut 4 bases from V and 7 bases from J; bases unmatched to any gene: 3. Germline V gene data show CDR1 as SGDLS and CDR2 as YYNGEE. The CDR3 is made up of 14 amino acids. The CDR3 coding sequence is TGTGCCAGCAGCCTAGGGACTAGCGGGGGGACCCAGTACTTC. Residues: CASSLGTSGGTQYF.

The chain carries TRBV2 and TRBJ2-3; a weak D match, TRBD2 (7 bases). The germline CDR1 and CDR2 sequences are SNHLY and FYNNEI. V was cut by 7 bases and J by 8 bases, with 22 bases left in between. There are 15 residues in the CDR3. The CDR3 protein is CASTLGEGRGGTQYF. The CDR3 bases are TGTGCCAGCACCCTTGGGGAAGGGAGGGGGGGTACGCAGTATTTT.

The V call is TRBV13, the J call TRBJ1-1, with D unresolved. Germline V gene data show CDR1 as PRHDT and CDR2 as FYEKMQ (reference sequence). V was shortened by 5 bases and J by 5 bases, with 9 bases between the two germline ends. The CDR3 runs to 12 residues. As DNA, the CDR3 is TGTGCCAGCAGCGACCCGGGGACTGAAGCTTTCTTT. Translating it yields CASSDPGTEAFF. Looking up the rest from reference TRBV13 and TRBJ1-1 gives the full variable domain: AAGVIQSPRHLIKEKRETATLKCYPIPRHDTVYWYQQGPGQDPQFLISFYEKMQSDKGSIPDRFSAQQFSDYHSELNMSSLELGDSALYFCASSDPGTEAFFGQGTRLTVV.